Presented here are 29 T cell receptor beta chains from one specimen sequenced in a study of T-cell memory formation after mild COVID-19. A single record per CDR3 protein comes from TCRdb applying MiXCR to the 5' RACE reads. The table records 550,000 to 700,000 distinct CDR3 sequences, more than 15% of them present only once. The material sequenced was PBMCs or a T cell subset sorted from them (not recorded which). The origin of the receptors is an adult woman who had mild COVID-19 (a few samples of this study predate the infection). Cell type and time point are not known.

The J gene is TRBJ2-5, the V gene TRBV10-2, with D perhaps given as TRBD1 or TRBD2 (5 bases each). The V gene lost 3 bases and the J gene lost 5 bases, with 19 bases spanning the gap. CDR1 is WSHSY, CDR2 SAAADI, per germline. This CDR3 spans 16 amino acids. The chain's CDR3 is CASSDRGAQPRETQYF. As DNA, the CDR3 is TGCGCCAGCAGTGACAGAGGGGCACAGCCCCGGGAGACCCAGTACTTC.

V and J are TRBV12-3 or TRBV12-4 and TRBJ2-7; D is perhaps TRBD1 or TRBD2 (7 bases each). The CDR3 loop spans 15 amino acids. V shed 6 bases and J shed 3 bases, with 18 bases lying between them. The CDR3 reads CASSLRAGGGYEQYF. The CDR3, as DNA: TGTGCCAGCAGCCTACGTGCAGGGGGGGGCTACGAGCAGTACTTC.

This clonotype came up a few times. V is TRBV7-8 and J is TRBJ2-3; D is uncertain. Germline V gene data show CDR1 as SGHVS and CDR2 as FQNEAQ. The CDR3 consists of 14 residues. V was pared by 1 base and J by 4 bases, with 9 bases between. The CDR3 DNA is TGTGCCAGCAGCTTAGTCGCTACCGCAGATACGCAGTATTTT. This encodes CASSLVATADTQYF.

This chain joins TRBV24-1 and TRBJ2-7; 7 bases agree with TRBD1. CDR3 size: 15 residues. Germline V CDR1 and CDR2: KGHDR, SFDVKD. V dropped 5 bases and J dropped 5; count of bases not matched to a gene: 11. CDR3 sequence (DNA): TGTGCCACCAGTGCCTCGACAGGGTTATTGGACGAGCAGTACTTC. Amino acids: CATSASTGLLDEQYF.

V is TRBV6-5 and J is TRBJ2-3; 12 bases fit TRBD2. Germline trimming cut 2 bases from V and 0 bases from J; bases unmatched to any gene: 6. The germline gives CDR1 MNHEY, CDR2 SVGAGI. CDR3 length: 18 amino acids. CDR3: CASSYGLAGSRSTDTQYF. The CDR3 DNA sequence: TGTGCCAGCAGTTACGGACTAGCGGGGAGTCGTAGCACAGATACGCAGTATTTT.

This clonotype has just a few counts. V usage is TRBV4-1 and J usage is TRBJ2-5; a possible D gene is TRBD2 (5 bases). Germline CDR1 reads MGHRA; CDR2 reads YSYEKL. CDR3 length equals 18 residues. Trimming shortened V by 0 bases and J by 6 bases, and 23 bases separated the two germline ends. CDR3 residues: CASSQDPSANLALKTQYF. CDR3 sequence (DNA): TGCGCCAGCAGCCAAGATCCTTCTGCTAATCTAGCACTGAAGACCCAGTACTTC.

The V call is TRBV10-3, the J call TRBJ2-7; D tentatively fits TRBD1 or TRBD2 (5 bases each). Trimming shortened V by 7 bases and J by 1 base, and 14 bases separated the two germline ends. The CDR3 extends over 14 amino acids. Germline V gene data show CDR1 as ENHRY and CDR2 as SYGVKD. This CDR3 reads CAITSGPESYEQYF. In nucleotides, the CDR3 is TGTGCCATCACCTCGGGACCAGAATCCTACGAGCAGTACTTC.

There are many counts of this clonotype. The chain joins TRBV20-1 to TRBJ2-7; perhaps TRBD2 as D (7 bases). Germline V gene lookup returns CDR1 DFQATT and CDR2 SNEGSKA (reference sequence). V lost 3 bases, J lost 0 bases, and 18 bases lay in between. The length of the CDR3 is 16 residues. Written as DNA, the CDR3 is TGCAGTGCTAGGCCCCCAGGGGCGGGGGACTCCTACGAGCAGTACTTC. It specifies CSARPPGAGDSYEQYF.

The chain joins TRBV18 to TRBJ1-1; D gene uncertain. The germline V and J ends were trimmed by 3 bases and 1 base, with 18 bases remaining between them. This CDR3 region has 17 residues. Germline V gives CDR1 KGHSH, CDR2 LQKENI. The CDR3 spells CASSPGILRRGNTEAFF. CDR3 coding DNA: TGTGCCAGCTCACCGGGGATTTTGCGTCGAGGGAACACTGAAGCTTTCTTT.

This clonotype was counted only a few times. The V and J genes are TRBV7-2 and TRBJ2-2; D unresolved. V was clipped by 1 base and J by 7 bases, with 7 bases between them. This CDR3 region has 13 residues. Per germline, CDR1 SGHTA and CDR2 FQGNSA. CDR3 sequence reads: CASSLVLVGELFF. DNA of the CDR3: TGTGCCAGCAGCTTAGTCCTCGTCGGGGAGCTGTTTTTT. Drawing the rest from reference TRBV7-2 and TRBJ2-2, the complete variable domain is GAGVSQSPSNKVTEKGKDVELRCDPISGHTALYWYRQSLGQGLEFLIYFQGNSAPDKSGLPSDRFSAERTGGSVSTLTIQRTQQEDSAVYLCASSLVLVGELFFGEGSRLTVL.

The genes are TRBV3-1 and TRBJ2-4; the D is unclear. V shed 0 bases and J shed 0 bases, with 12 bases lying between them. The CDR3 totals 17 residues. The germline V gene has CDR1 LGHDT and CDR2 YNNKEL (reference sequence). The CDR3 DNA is TGTGCCAGCAGCCAAGATGAAGCACCACTAGCCAAAAACATTCAGTACTTC. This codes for CASSQDEAPLAKNIQYF.

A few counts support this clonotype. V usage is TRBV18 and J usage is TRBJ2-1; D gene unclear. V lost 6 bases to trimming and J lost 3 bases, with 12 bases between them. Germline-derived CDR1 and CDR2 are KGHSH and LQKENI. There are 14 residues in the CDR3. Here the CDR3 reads CASSGQPGYNEQFF. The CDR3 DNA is TGTGCCAGCTCGGGCCAGCCCGGCTACAATGAGCAGTTCTTC. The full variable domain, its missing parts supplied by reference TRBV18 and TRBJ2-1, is NAGVMQNPRHLVRRRGQEARLRCSPMKGHSHVYWYRQLPEEGLKFMVYLQKENIIDESGMPKERFSAEFPKEGPSILRIQQVVRGDSAAYFCASSGQPGYNEQFFGPGTRLTVL.

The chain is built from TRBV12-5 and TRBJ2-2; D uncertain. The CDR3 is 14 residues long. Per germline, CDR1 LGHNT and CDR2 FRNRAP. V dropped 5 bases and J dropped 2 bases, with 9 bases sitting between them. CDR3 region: CASGVHSNTGELFF. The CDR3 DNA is TGTGCTAGTGGTGTCCACTCAAACACCGGGGAGCTGTTTTTT. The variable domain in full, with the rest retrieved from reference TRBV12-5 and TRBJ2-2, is DARVTQTPRHKVTEMGQEVTMRCQPILGHNTVFWYRQTMMQGLELLAYFRNRAPLDDSGMPKDRFSAEMPDATLATLKIQPSEPRDSAVYFCASGVHSNTGELFFGEGSRLTVL.

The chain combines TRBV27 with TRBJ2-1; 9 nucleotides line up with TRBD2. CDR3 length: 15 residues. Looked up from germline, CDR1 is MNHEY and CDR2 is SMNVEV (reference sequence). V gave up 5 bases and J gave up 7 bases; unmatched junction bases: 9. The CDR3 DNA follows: TGTGCCAGCAGTGTGACTAGCGGCTCGTTAAATGAGCAGTTCTTC. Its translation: CASSVTSGSLNEQFF.

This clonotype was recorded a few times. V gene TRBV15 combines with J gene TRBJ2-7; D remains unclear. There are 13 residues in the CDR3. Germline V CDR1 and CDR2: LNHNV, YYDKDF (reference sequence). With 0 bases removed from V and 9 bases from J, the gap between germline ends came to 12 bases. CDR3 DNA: TGTGCCACCAGCAGAGATAGTAGGACCGTGCAGTACTTC. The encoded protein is CATSRDSRTVQYF.

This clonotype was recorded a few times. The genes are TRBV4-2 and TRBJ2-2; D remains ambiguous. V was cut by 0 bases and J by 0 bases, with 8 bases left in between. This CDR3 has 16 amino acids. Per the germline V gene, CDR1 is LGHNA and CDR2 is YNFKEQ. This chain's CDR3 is CASSQDGSTNTGELFF. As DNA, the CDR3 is TGTGCCAGCAGCCAAGATGGCTCTACGAACACCGGGGAGCTGTTTTTT.

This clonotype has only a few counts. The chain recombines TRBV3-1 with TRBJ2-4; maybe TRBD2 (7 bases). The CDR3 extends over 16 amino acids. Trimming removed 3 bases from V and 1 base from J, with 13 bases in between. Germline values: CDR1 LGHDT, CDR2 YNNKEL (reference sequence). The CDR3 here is CASSQGGRTAKNIQYF. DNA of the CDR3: TGTGCCAGCAGCCAGGGGGGGCGAACGGCCAAAAACATTCAGTACTTC.

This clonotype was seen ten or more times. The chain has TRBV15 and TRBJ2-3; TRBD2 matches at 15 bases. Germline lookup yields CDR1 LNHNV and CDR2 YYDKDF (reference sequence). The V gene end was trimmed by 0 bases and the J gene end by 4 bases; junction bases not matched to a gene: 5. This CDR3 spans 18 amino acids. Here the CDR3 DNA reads TGTGCCACCAGCAGAGACCGGGGACTAGCGGGAGGCTCAGATACGCAGTATTTT. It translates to CATSRDRGLAGGSDTQYF.

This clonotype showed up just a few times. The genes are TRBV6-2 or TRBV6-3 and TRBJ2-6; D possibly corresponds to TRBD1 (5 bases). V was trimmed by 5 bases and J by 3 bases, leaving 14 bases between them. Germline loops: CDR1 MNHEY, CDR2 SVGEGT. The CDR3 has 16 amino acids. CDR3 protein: CASSPSGAGGANVLTF. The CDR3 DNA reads TGTGCCAGCAGTCCCTCTGGGGCAGGTGGGGCCAACGTCCTGACTTTC.

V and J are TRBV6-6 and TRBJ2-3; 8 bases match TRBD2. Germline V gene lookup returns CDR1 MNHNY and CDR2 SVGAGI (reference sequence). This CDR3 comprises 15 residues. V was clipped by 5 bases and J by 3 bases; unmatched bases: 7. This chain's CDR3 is CASSRAGDGTDTQYF. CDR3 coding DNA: TGTGCCAGCAGTAGAGCGGGGGATGGTACAGATACGCAGTATTTT.

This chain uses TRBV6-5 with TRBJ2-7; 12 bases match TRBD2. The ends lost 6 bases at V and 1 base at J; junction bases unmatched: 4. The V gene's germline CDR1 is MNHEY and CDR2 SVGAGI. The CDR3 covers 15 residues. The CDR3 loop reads CASSTTSGGSYEQYF. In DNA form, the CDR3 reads TGTGCCAGCAGCACGACTAGCGGGGGTTCCTACGAGCAGTACTTC.

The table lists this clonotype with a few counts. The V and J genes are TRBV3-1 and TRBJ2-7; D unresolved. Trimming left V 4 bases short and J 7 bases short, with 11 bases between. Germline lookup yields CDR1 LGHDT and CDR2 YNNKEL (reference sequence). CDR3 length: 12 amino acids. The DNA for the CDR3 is TGTGCCAGCAGCCGTACCCCTGGGGAGCAGTACTTC. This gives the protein CASSRTPGEQYF.

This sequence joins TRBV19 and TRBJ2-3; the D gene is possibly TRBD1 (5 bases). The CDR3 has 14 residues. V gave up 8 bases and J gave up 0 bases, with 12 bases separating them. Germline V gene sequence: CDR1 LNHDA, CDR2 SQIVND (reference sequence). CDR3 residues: CASRKGASTDTQYF. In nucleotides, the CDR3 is TGTGCCAGTCGTAAAGGGGCTAGCACAGATACGCAGTATTTT.

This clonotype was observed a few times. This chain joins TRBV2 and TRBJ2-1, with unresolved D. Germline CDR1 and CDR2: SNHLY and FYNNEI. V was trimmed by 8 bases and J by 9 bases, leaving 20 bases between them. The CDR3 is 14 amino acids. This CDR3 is CASFRVLALSEQFF. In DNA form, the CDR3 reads TGTGCCAGCTTCCGGGTCCTCGCATTAAGTGAGCAGTTCTTC.

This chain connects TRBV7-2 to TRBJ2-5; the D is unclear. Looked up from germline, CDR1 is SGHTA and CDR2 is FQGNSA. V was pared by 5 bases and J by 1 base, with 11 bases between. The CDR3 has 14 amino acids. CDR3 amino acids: CASSQRRSQETQYF. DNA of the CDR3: TGTGCCAGCAGCCAGCGACGGTCCCAAGAGACCCAGTACTTC.

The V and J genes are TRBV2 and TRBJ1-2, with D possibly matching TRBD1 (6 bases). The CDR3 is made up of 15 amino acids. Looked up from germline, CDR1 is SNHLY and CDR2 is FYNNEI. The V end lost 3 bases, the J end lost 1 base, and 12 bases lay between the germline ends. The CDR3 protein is CASSEVDRFNYGYTF. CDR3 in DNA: TGTGCCAGCAGTGAGGTAGACAGGTTTAACTATGGCTACACCTTC. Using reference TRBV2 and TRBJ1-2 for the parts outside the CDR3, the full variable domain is EPEVTQTPSHQVTQMGQEVILRCVPISNHLYFYWYRQILGQKVEFLVSFYNNEISEKSEIFDDQFSVERPDGSNFTLKIRSTKLEDSAMYFCASSEVDRFNYGYTFGSGTRLTVV.

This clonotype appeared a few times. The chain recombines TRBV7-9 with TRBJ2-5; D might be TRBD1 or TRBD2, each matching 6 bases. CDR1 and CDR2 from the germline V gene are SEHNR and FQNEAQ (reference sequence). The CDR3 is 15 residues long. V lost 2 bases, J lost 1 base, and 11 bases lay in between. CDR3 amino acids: CASSLRGVFQETQYF. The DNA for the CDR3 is TGTGCCAGCAGCTTAAGGGGGGTATTCCAAGAGACCCAGTACTTC.

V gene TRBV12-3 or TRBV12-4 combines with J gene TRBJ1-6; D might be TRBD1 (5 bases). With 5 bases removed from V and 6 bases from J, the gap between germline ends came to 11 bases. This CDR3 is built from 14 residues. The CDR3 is CASSVHDSNSPLHF. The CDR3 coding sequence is TGTGCCAGCAGTGTACACGACAGTAATTCACCCCTCCACTTT.

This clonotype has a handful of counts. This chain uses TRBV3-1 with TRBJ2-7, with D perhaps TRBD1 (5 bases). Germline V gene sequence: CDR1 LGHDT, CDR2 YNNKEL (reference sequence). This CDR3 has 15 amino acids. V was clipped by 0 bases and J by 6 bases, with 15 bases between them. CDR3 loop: CASSQDRQGSREQYF. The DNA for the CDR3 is TGTGCCAGCAGCCAAGATCGGCAGGGATCGCGCGAGCAGTACTTC.